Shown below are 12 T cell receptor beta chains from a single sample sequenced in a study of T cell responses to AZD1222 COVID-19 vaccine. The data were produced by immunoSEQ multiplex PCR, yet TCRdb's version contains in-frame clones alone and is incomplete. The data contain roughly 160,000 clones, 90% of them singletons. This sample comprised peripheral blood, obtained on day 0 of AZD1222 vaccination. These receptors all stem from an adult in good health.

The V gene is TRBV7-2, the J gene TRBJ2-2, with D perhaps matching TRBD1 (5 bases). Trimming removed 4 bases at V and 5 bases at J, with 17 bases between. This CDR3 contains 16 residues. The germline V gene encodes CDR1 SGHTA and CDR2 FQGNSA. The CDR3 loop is CASSSPPAGKTGELFF. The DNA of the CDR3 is TGTGCCAGCAGCTCCCCGCCGGCAGGGAAGACCGGGGAGCTGTTTTTT. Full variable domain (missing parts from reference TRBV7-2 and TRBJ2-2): GAGVSQSPSNKVTEKGKDVELRCDPISGHTALYWYRQSLGQGLEFLIYFQGNSAPDKSGLPSDRFSAERTGGSVSTLTIQRTQQEDSAVYLCASSSPPAGKTGELFFGEGSRLTVL.

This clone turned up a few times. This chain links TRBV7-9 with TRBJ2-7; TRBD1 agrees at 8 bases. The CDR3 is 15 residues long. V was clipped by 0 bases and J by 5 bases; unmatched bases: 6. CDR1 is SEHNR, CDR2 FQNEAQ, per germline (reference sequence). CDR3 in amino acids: CASSLAGTGLNEQYF. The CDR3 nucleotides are TGTGCCAGCAGCTTAGCTGGGACAGGTCTCAACGAGCAGTACTTC.

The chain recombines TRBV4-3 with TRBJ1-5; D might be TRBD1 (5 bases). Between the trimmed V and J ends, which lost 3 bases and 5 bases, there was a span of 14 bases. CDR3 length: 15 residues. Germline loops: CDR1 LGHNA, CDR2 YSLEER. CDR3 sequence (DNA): TGCGCCAGCAGCCAGTGGGGGGACCTCCATCAGCCCCAGCATTTT. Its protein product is CASSQWGDLHQPQHF.

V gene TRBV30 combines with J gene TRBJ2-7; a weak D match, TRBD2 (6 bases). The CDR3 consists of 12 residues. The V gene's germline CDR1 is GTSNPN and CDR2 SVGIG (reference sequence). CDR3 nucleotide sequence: TGTGTTTTATGCGGGGTCACCTACGAGCAGTACTTC. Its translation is CVLCGVTYEQYF.

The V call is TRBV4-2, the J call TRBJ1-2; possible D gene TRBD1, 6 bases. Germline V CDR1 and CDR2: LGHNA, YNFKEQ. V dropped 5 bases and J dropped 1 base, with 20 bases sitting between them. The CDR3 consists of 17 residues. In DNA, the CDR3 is TGTGCCAGCAGCGGACAGAGTCGCAATGCATTTAACTATGGCTACACCTTC. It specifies CASSGQSRNAFNYGYTF.

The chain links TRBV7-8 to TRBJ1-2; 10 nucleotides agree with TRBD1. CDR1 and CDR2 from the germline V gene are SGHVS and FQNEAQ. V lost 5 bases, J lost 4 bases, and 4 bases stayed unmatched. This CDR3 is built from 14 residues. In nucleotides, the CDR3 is TGTGCCAGCAGCCATAGGACAGGGGGCTATGGCTACACCTTC. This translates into CASSHRTGGYGYTF.

The CDR3 reads CASSGYRGDEKLFF. The CDR3 coding sequence is TGTGCCAGCAGCGGATACAGGGGGGATGAAAAACTGTTTTTT. The V gene is TRBV9, the J gene TRBJ1-4; the match to TRBD1 covers 8 bases. This CDR3 spans 14 amino acids. In germline, CDR1 is SGDLS, CDR2 YYNGEE. V dropped 3 bases and J dropped 6; count of bases not matched to a gene: 4.

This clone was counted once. CDR3 sequence: CASSLDQFLSGNTIYF. Written as DNA, the CDR3 is TGTGCCAGCAGTTTAGATCAGTTCCTCTCTGGAAACACCATATATTTT. The gene calls are TRBV6-5 and TRBJ1-3; no reliable D call. Germline V lookup: CDR1 MNHEY, CDR2 SVGAGI. The CDR3 is 16 amino acids. V lost 4 bases to trimming and J lost 0 bases, with 13 bases between them.

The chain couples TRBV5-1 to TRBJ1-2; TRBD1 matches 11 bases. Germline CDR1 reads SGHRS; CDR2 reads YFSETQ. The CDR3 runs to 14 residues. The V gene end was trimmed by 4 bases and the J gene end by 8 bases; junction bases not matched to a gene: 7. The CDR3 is CASSPGQGARGYTF. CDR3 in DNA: TGCGCCAGCAGCCCAGGACAGGGGGCTCGAGGCTACACCTTC. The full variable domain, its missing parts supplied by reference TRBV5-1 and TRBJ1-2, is KAGVTQTPRYLIKTRGQQVTLSCSPISGHRSVSWYQQTPGQGLQFLFEYFSETQRNKGNFPGRFSGRQFSNSRSEMNVSTLELGDSALYLCASSPGQGARGYTFGSGTRLTVV.

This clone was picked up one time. The CDR3 nucleotides read TGCGCCAGCAGCTTGGCCGGCCCCTCCTACGAGCAGTACTTC. This encodes CASSLAGPSYEQYF. The chain couples TRBV5-1 to TRBJ2-7, with unresolved D. The CDR3 has 14 amino acids. CDR1 SGHRS and CDR2 YFSETQ come from the germline V gene. With 0 bases removed from V and 0 bases from J, the gap between germline ends came to 7 bases.

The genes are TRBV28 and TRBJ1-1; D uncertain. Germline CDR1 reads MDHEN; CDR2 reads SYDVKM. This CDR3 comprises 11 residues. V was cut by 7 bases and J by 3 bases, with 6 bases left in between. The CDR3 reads CASKVYTEAFF. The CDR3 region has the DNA TGTGCCAGCAAGGTTTACACTGAAGCTTTCTTT.

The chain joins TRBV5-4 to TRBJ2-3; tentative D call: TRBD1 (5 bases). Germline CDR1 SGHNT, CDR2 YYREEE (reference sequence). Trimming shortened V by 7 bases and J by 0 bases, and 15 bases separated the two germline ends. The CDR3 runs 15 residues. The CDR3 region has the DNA TGTGCCAGCGGGATAGGGGTCACTAGCACAGATACGCAGTATTTT. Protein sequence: CASGIGVTSTDTQYF.